This is a list of T cell receptor beta chains from one sample in a study of control samples from healthy donors and cancer patients. Assay used: immunoSEQ multiplex PCR; TCRdb lists only in-frame clones, some missing. This sample carries about 170,000 clones, about 90% of them seen once, and the ten largest clones take 4% to 6%. What was sequenced was blood. The receptors were gathered from a woman younger than 45 in good health. Each CDR3 is given with its conserved first and last residue. A D gene is named only where the DNA matches it firmly. For some rows the clone size is stated as once, few or many, or as a class when expanded; others skip it.

clone size: -
J gene: TRBJ1-4
V gene: TRBV9
D gene: -
CDR3 DNA: TGTGCCAGCAGCGTAGAGGTAACAGACGAAAAACTGTTTTTT
CDR3 protein: CASSVEVTDEKLFF

clone size: -
J gene: TRBJ1-5
V gene: TRBV28
D gene: TRBD1
CDR3 DNA: TGTGCCAGCACCAGACAGGGGGTTGCCAATCAGCCCCAGCATTTT
CDR3 protein: CASTRQGVANQPQHF

clone size: -
J gene: TRBJ2-6
V gene: TRBV9
D gene: -
CDR3 DNA: TGTGCCAGCAGCGGGGACGGAACTGGGGCCAACGTCCTGACTTTC
CDR3 protein: CASSGDGTGANVLTF

clone size: -
J gene: TRBJ1-6
V gene: TRBV3-1/TRBV3-2
D gene: -
CDR3 DNA: TGTGCCAGCAGCCTATCCACGGGGAGGTCACCCCTCCACTTT
CDR3 protein: CASSLSTGRSPLHF

clone size: -
J gene: TRBJ2-2
V gene: TRBV6-5
D gene: -
CDR3 DNA: TGTGCCACCAGGGGAGGGTGGAGGACCGGGGAGCTGTTTTTT
CDR3 protein: CATRGGWRTGELFF

clone size: -
J gene: TRBJ2-7
V gene: TRBV11-3
D gene: -
CDR3 DNA: TGTGCCAGCAGCCTAGGATCACCCTACGAGCAGTACTTC
CDR3 protein: CASSLGSPYEQYF

clone size: -
J gene: TRBJ1-2
V gene: TRBV19
D gene: -
CDR3 DNA: TGTGCCAGTAGTAACCGCCCAGATCGCTATGGCTACACCTTC
CDR3 protein: CASSNRPDRYGYTF

clone size: once
J gene: TRBJ1-3
V gene: TRBV19
D gene: TRBD1
CDR3 DNA: TGTGCCAGTAGCCCCACAGGGGCGGGTGGAAACACCATATATTTT
CDR3 protein: CASSPTGAGGNTIYF

clone size: -
J gene: TRBJ1-1
V gene: TRBV5-4
D gene: -
CDR3 DNA: TGTGCCAGCAGCTTAGACGTAAGGTCTTCCGAAGCTTTCTTT
CDR3 protein: CASSLDVRSSEAFF

clone size: -
J gene: TRBJ1-1
V gene: TRBV3-1/TRBV3-2
D gene: -
CDR3 DNA: TGTGCCAGCAGCCAAGAGGCAGGGAGTGGGGCTTTCTTT
CDR3 protein: CASSQEAGSGAFF

clone size: -
J gene: TRBJ2-1
V gene: TRBV27
D gene: -
CDR3 DNA: TGTGCCAGCAGTAACGGTGCCTACAATGAGCAGTTCTTC
CDR3 protein: CASSNGAYNEQFF

clone size: once
J gene: TRBJ1-1
V gene: TRBV30
D gene: TRBD1
CDR3 DNA: TGTGCCTGGAGGCGACAGGGGAGGCCTGAAGCTTTCTTT
CDR3 protein: CAWRRQGRPEAFF

clone size: -
J gene: TRBJ1-1
V gene: TRBV7-9
D gene: -
CDR3 DNA: TGTGCCAGCAGCTTCCTTTTAGCTGGAAACACTGAAGCTTTCTTT
CDR3 protein: CASSFLLAGNTEAFF

clone size: once
J gene: TRBJ2-7
V gene: TRBV6-5
D gene: -
CDR3 DNA: TGTGCCAGCAGGGACAGAGACGAGCAGTACTTC
CDR3 protein: CASRDRDEQYF

clone size: once
J gene: TRBJ1-1
V gene: TRBV6-4
D gene: -
CDR3 DNA: TGTGCCAGCAGCAGGCTCATGAACACTGAAGCTTTCTTT
CDR3 protein: CASSRLMNTEAFF

clone size: -
J gene: TRBJ2-7
V gene: TRBV11-2
D gene: -
CDR3 DNA: TGTGCCAGCAGCTTAGATCGCGGGACCGGCTACGAGCAGTACTTC
CDR3 protein: CASSLDRGTGYEQYF

clone size: -
J gene: TRBJ2-5
V gene: TRBV7-9
D gene: TRBD1
CDR3 DNA: TGTGCCAGCAGCCTAGGGACAGGGTCCGAGACCCAGTACTTC
CDR3 protein: CASSLGTGSETQYF

clone size: -
J gene: TRBJ1-4
V gene: TRBV6-2/TRBV6-3
D gene: -
CDR3 DNA: TGTGCCAGCAGTTACTCCGACAGGATTAATGAAAAACTGTTTTTT
CDR3 protein: CASSYSDRINEKLFF

clone size: once
J gene: TRBJ2-7
V gene: TRBV4-1
D gene: TRBD1
CDR3 DNA: TGCGCCAGCAGCCTTACCACAGGGGTCGGCTACGAGCAGTACTTC
CDR3 protein: CASSLTTGVGYEQYF

clone size: -
J gene: TRBJ1-1
V gene: TRBV28
D gene: -
CDR3 DNA: TGTGCCAGCAGTTACCCGGACACGAACACTGAAGCTTTCTTT
CDR3 protein: CASSYPDTNTEAFF

clone size: -
J gene: TRBJ2-3
V gene: TRBV6-6
D gene: -
CDR3 DNA: TGTGCCAGCAGTTACCGCCCAGGGAGCACAGATACGCAGTATTTT
CDR3 protein: CASSYRPGSTDTQYF

clone size: -
J gene: TRBJ2-1
V gene: TRBV20-1
D gene: -
CDR3 DNA: TGCAGTGCTAGTGAACGACTCTCCTACAATGAGCAGTTCTTC
CDR3 protein: CSASERLSYNEQFF

clone size: -
J gene: TRBJ2-5
V gene: TRBV24-1
D gene: -
CDR3 DNA: TGTGCCACCAGTGAGCCCGGGCAGGGGGAGACCCAGTACTTC
CDR3 protein: CATSEPGQGETQYF

clone size: -
J gene: TRBJ2-7
V gene: TRBV5-8
D gene: -
CDR3 DNA: TGTGCCAGCAGCTTGTCGGACGGAGGACGAAGCTCCTACGAGCAGTACTTC
CDR3 protein: CASSLSDGGRSSYEQYF

clone size: -
J gene: TRBJ2-2
V gene: TRBV4-1
D gene: -
CDR3 DNA: TGCGCCAGCAGCCAAGATCGTACGGGGCGCACCGGGGAGCTGTTTTTT
CDR3 protein: CASSQDRTGRTGELFF

clone size: -
J gene: TRBJ1-6
V gene: TRBV5-6
D gene: -
CDR3 DNA: TGTGCCAGCAGCTTGGGGACACCGGGTTCACCCCTCCACTTT
CDR3 protein: CASSLGTPGSPLHF

clone size: -
J gene: TRBJ1-3
V gene: TRBV18
D gene: -
CDR3 DNA: TGTGCCAGCTCACCACAAGGGTCTGGAAACACCATATATTTT
CDR3 protein: CASSPQGSGNTIYF

clone size: -
J gene: TRBJ2-7
V gene: TRBV6-4
D gene: -
CDR3 DNA: TGTGCCAGCCCGTGGGGCTACGAGCAGTACTTC
CDR3 protein: CASPWGYEQYF

clone size: -
J gene: TRBJ2-1
V gene: TRBV4-1
D gene: -
CDR3 DNA: TGCGCCAGCAGCCAGGACCCTGGACAGAGCTCCTACAATGAGCAGTTCTTC
CDR3 protein: CASSQDPGQSSYNEQFF

clone size: -
J gene: TRBJ2-7
V gene: TRBV5-1
D gene: -
CDR3 DNA: TGCGCCAGCAGCTTGGCGGATATGACCTACGAGCAGTACTTC
CDR3 protein: CASSLADMTYEQYF

clone size: -
J gene: TRBJ2-5
V gene: TRBV9
D gene: TRBD1
CDR3 DNA: TGTGCCAGCAGCGTAGGACAGGGTGGTTTGGAGACCCAGTACTTC
CDR3 protein: CASSVGQGGLETQYF

clone size: once
J gene: TRBJ2-3
V gene: TRBV29-1
D gene: TRBD1
CDR3 DNA: TGCAGCGTTCGGGACAGAGCCACAGATACGCAGTATTTT
CDR3 protein: CSVRDRATDTQYF

clone size: -
J gene: TRBJ1-1
V gene: TRBV18
D gene: TRBD1
CDR3 DNA: TGTGCCAGCTCACCAGCCGAGACAGGGGGGAACACTGAAGCTTTCTTT
CDR3 protein: CASSPAETGGNTEAFF

clone size: -
J gene: TRBJ1-5
V gene: TRBV18
D gene: TRBD1
CDR3 DNA: TGTGCCAGCTCACCGGGACAGCCAAATCAGCCCCAGCATTTT
CDR3 protein: CASSPGQPNQPQHF

clone size: few
J gene: TRBJ1-4
V gene: TRBV5-1
D gene: TRBD1
CDR3 DNA: TGCGCCAGCAGCTCGGACAGGGTAGGCGAAAAACTGTTTTTT
CDR3 protein: CASSSDRVGEKLFF

clone size: -
J gene: TRBJ1-1
V gene: TRBV5-1
D gene: TRBD1
CDR3 DNA: TGCGCCAGCACCTTGGGACAGTTCCCAATGAACACTGAAGCTTTCTTT
CDR3 protein: CASTLGQFPMNTEAFF

clone size: -
J gene: TRBJ1-5
V gene: TRBV27
D gene: -
CDR3 DNA: TGTGCCAGCAGGCCCGTCGGGGAGTTCAATCAGCCCCAGCATTTT
CDR3 protein: CASRPVGEFNQPQHF

clone size: -
J gene: TRBJ2-3
V gene: TRBV28
D gene: TRBD2
CDR3 DNA: TGTGCCAGCAGCTTTCCATCCAAGGAGCGGGAGGTGGGAGATACGCAGTATTTT
CDR3 protein: CASSFPSKEREVGDTQYF

clone size: few
J gene: TRBJ1-1
V gene: TRBV7-8
D gene: -
CDR3 DNA: TGTGCCAGCAGCTTAGGTGGAAGGGCTGAAGCTTTCTTT
CDR3 protein: CASSLGGRAEAFF

clone size: -
J gene: TRBJ1-3
V gene: TRBV5-1
D gene: -
CDR3 DNA: TGCGCCAGCAGACGTTTAGATGGGGACTCTGGAAACACCATATATTTT
CDR3 protein: CASRRLDGDSGNTIYF

clone size: -
J gene: TRBJ1-6
V gene: TRBV7-8
D gene: TRBD1
CDR3 DNA: TGTGCCAGCAGCTTCGCGGGACAGGGGAATTCACCCCTCCACTTT
CDR3 protein: CASSFAGQGNSPLHF

clone size: -
J gene: TRBJ1-6
V gene: TRBV6-5
D gene: -
CDR3 DNA: TGTGCCAGCAGTCTACACCGTTCACCCCTCCACTTT
CDR3 protein: CASSLHRSPLHF

clone size: -
J gene: TRBJ2-3
V gene: TRBV3-1/TRBV3-2
D gene: -
CDR3 DNA: TGTGCCAGCAGCCAAATGAGCACAGATACGCAGTATTTT
CDR3 protein: CASSQMSTDTQYF

clone size: -
J gene: TRBJ1-2
V gene: TRBV27
D gene: -
CDR3 DNA: TGTGCCAGCAGCCCCAGGGGTGAAGGCTATGGCTACACCTTC
CDR3 protein: CASSPRGEGYGYTF

clone size: -
J gene: TRBJ2-1
V gene: TRBV30
D gene: -
CDR3 DNA: TGTGCCTGGAATGTCCGTCGGCAGATTAACTACAATGAGCAGTTCTTC
CDR3 protein: CAWNVRRQINYNEQFF

clone size: -
J gene: TRBJ1-1
V gene: TRBV2
D gene: TRBD1
CDR3 DNA: TGTGCCAGCAGTGACTCCTACAGGGGGAACACTGAAGCTTTCTTT
CDR3 protein: CASSDSYRGNTEAFF

clone size: -
J gene: TRBJ2-6
V gene: TRBV9
D gene: -
CDR3 DNA: TGTGCCAGCAGCGTAGCCCGGACGGGCTCTGGGGCCAACGTCCTGACTTTC
CDR3 protein: CASSVARTGSGANVLTF

clone size: few
J gene: TRBJ2-1
V gene: TRBV29-1
D gene: -
CDR3 DNA: TGCAGCGGGGACTCGCTGATACCCAATGAGCAGTTCTTC
CDR3 protein: CSGDSLIPNEQFF

clone size: -
J gene: TRBJ2-3
V gene: TRBV7-9
D gene: -
CDR3 DNA: TGTGCCAGCAGCTTACTGGACTTCTCTAGCACAGATACGCAGTATTTT
CDR3 protein: CASSLLDFSSTDTQYF

clone size: -
J gene: TRBJ2-2
V gene: TRBV3-1/TRBV3-2
D gene: -
CDR3 DNA: TGTGCCAGCAGCCAAGCGGGGAGAACGAACACCGGGGAGCTGTTTTTT
CDR3 protein: CASSQAGRTNTGELFF

clone size: -
J gene: TRBJ1-1
V gene: TRBV28
D gene: -
CDR3 DNA: TGTGCCAGCAGTCCGACCCCAGGGACGAACACTGAAGCTTTCTTT
CDR3 protein: CASSPTPGTNTEAFF

clone size: -
J gene: TRBJ2-3
V gene: TRBV11-2
D gene: TRBD2
CDR3 DNA: TGTGCCAGCAGCAAGTACGCGGGAGCCACAGATACGCAGTATTTT
CDR3 protein: CASSKYAGATDTQYF

clone size: once
J gene: TRBJ1-1
V gene: TRBV1
D gene: -
CDR3 DNA: TGCACCAGCAAAGGGCAACCGGGCCAGGGGGCATTTGAGACTGAAGCTTTCTTT
CDR3 protein: CTSKGQPGQGAFETEAFF